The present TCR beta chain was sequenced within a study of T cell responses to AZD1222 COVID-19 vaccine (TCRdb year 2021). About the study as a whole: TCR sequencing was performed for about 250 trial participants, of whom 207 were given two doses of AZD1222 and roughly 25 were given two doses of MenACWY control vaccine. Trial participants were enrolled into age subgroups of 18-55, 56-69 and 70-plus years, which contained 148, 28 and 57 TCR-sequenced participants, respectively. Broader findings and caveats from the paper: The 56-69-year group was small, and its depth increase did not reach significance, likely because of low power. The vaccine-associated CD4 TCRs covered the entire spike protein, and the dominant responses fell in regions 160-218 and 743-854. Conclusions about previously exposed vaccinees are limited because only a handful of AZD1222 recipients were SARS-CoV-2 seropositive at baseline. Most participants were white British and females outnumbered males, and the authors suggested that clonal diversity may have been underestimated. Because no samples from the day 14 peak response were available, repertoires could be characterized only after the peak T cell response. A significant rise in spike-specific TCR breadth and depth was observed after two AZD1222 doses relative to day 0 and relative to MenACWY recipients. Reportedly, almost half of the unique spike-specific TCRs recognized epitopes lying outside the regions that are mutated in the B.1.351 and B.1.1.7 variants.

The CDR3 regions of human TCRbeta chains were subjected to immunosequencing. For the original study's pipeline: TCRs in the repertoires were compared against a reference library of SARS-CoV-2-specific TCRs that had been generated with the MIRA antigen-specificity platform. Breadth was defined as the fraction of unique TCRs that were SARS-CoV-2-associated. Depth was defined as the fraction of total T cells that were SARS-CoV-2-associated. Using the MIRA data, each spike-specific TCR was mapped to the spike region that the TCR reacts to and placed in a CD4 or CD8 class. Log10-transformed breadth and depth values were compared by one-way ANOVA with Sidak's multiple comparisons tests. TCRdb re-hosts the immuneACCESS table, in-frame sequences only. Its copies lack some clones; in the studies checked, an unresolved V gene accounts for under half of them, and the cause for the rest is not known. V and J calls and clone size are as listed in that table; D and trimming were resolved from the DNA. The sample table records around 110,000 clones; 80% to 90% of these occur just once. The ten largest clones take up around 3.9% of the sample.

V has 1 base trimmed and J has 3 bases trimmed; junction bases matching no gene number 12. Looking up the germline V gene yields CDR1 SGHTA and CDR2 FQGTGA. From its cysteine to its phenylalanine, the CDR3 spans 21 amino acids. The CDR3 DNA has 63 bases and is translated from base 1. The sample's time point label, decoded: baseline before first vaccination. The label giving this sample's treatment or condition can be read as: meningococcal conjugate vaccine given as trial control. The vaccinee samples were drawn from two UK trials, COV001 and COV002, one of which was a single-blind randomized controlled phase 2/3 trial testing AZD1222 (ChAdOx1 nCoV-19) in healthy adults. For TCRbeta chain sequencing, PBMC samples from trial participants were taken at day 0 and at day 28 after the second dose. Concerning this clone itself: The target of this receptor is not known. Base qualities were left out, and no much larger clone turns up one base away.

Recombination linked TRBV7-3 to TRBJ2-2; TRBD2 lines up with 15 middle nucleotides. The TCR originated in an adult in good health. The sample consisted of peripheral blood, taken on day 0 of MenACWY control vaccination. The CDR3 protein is CASSLSPTGLAGGLDTGELFF. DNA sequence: TGTGCCAGCAGCTTAAGCCCCACCGGACTAGCGGGGGGGCTGGACACCGGGGAGCTGTTTTTT.